This T cell receptor (beta chain) was identified in a study of cytomegalovirus exposure and HLA in healthy donors. At the level of the study: Within the Caucasian-associated ancestry cluster were roughly 82% of the roughly 400 genotyped donors. Study-wide findings and caveats: Evidence from a later analysis indicated that most CMV-associated TCR beta chains looked HLA-restricted.

The CDR3 length is 15 residues. In germline, CDR1 is SGHNT, CDR2 YYREEE (reference sequence). J gave up 1 base and V 2 bases, and 2 bases lay outside the gene matches. Amplification used 60 Vbeta primers and 13 Jbeta primers. Sequencing was performed with immunoSEQ multiplex PCR; in TCRdb, only in-frame clones are kept and a portion is missing. This table has 85,000 to 100,000 clones, around nine tenths appearing once. In the case of this clone: The target antigen is unknown.

The sequence was obtained from a man younger than 40 in good health and CMV-seropositive. The sequenced material came from PBMCs. The chain links TRBV5-4 to TRBJ2-7, with TRBD2 matching over 11 bases. The CDR3 DNA reads TGTGCCAGCAGCTTAACTAGCGGGAGATCCTACGAGCAGTACTTC. Translation gives CASSLTSGRSYEQYF.